The 12 T cell receptor beta chains below were found in one sample sequenced in a study of shared T cell receptors in the human thymus. Assay: immunoSEQ multiplex PCR; the TCRdb copy retains only in-frame clones and omits some. The table includes about 380,000 clones, around 93% detected once. Sample: thymocytes. Receptors were obtained from a human donor.

This clone appeared a few times. This chain joins TRBV20-1 and TRBJ1-1, with a tentative D call TRBD1 (5 bases). The CDR3 covers 10 residues. Germline V CDR1 and CDR2: DFQATT, SNEGSKA (reference sequence). V lost 6 bases to trimming and J lost 9 bases, with 11 bases between them. CDR3 sequence: CSALRQQAFF. The CDR3 DNA reads as TGCAGTGCACTCCGACAGCAAGCTTTCTTT.

The CDR3 DNA sequence: TGTGCCAGCTCAAGGGTCTACAAGGGGGAAACGGGCTACGAGCAGTACTTC. This codes for CASSRVYKGETGYEQYF. The V and J genes are TRBV18 and TRBJ2-7; D might be TRBD1 (6 bases). CDR1 and CDR2 from the germline V gene are KGHSH and LQKENI. The length of the CDR3 is 17 residues. V was clipped by 5 bases and J by 3 bases, with 23 bases between them.

The chain is built from TRBV4-2 and TRBJ2-3; 10 bases are a match to TRBD2. After removal of 3 bases from V and 0 bases from J, the junction contained 9 bases not matched to a gene. The CDR3 extends over 18 amino acids. Germline V gene data show CDR1 as LGHNA and CDR2 as YNFKEQ. The CDR3 reads CASSHVFSGRPSTDTQYF. The CDR3 coding sequence is TGTGCCAGCAGCCACGTCTTTAGCGGGAGGCCTAGCACAGATACGCAGTATTTT.

In DNA, the CDR3 is TGTGCCAGCAGCATAGGGGGCTCTGGGGCCAACGTCCTGACTTTC. The encoded protein is CASSIGGSGANVLTF. The rearrangement links TRBV6-5 to TRBJ2-6; maybe TRBD1 (6 bases). CDR1 is MNHEY and CDR2 is SVGAGI in the germline V gene. Trimming took 6 bases from V and 0 from J, leaving 9 bases between them. This CDR3 is 15 amino acids long.

The CDR3 DNA is TGTGCCAGCAGCGCAAAAGGAGACCTCCGCACAGATACGCAGTATTTT. Its protein is CASSAKGDLRTDTQYF. V gene TRBV9 combines with J gene TRBJ2-3; no reliable D call. Trimming shortened V by 3 bases and J by 1 base, and 15 bases separated the two germline ends. CDR3 length: 16 residues. Germline V lookup: CDR1 SGDLS, CDR2 YYNGEE.

The rearrangement uses TRBV18 and TRBJ1-2, with 8 bases matching TRBD1. CDR3 size: 17 residues. Germline lookup yields CDR1 KGHSH and CDR2 LQKENI. The J segment lost 4 bases and the V segment lost 4 bases, leaving 14 bases of the junction unmatched. CDR3 sequence reads: CASSRDLGQGRVYGYTF. The CDR3 DNA reads TGTGCCAGCTCACGCGACCTTGGACAGGGTAGGGTCTATGGCTACACCTTC.

The V call is TRBV7-2, the J call TRBJ1-2, with D hard to call. Germline lookup yields CDR1 SGHTA and CDR2 FQGNSA. Trimming removed 3 bases from V and 6 bases from J, with 11 bases in between. This CDR3 has 13 residues. Here the CDR3 reads CASSFSGLHGYTF. DNA for the CDR3: TGTGCCAGCAGCTTTTCCGGGTTACATGGCTACACCTTC.

Only one count was recorded for this clone. The V gene is TRBV6-5, the J gene TRBJ1-4, with TRBD1 matching over 8 bases. The CDR3 contains 14 residues. V gave up 10 bases and J gave up 8 bases; unmatched junction bases: 12. Germline V gives CDR1 MNHEY, CDR2 SVGAGI. The CDR3 region is CAISTDRGGEKLFF. CDR3 DNA sequence: TGTGCCATCAGCACCGACAGGGGAGGGGAAAAACTGTTTTTT.

V gene TRBV5-1 combines with J gene TRBJ2-7; tentatively, D is TRBD1 (6 bases). The CDR3 sequence is 16 residues long. Trimming stripped 4 bases from V and 2 bases from J, with 19 bases between. Germline CDR1 and CDR2: SGHRS and YFSETQ. Here the CDR3 DNA reads TGCGCCAGCAGCGCCACTGACCAGGGGCTTCCCTACGAGCAGTACTTC. It translates to CASSATDQGLPYEQYF.

The rearrangement links TRBV15 to TRBJ2-2, with D unresolved. The V gene's germline CDR1 is LNHNV and CDR2 YYDKDF (reference sequence). The CDR3 loop spans 13 amino acids. Trimming cost V 5 bases and J 0 bases, with 4 bases left between them. Here the CDR3 reads CATSGTNTGELFF. For the CDR3, the DNA is TGTGCCACCAGCGGGACGAACACCGGGGAGCTGTTTTTT. The full variable domain, rest sourced from reference TRBV15 and TRBJ2-2, is DAMVIQNPRYQVTQFGKPVTLSCSQTLNHNVMYWYQQKSSQAPKLLFHYYDKDFNNEADTPDNFQSRRPNTSFCFLDIRSPGLGDTAMYLCATSGTNTGELFFGEGSRLTVL.

The chain joins TRBV7-9 to TRBJ2-7, with TRBD2 matching over 10 bases. Germline CDR1 SEHNR, CDR2 FQNEAQ (reference sequence). CDR3 length: 14 residues. The ends lost 5 bases at V and 2 bases at J; junction bases unmatched: 3. In DNA, the CDR3 is TGTGCCAGCAGCACTAGCGGGGCCCCCTACGAGCAGTACTTC. Encoded protein: CASSTSGAPYEQYF.

This clone was found once. The chain has TRBV5-1 and TRBJ1-2; unclear D gene. The germline gives CDR1 SGHRS, CDR2 YFSETQ. CDR3 size: 14 residues. V lost 0 bases and J lost 7, with 13 bases in between. CDR3 region: CASSLADGNVGYTF. CDR3 DNA: TGCGCCAGCAGCTTGGCCGACGGGAATGTTGGCTACACCTTC.